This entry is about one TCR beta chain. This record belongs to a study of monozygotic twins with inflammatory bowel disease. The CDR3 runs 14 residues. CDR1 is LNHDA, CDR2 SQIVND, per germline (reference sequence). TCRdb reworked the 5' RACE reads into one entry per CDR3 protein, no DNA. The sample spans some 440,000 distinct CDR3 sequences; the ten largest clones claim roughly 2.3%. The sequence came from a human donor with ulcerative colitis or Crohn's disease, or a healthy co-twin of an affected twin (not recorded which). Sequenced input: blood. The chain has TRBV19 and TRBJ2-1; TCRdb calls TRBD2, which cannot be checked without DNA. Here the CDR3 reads CASSIGEGPNEQFF. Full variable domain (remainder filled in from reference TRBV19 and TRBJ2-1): DGGITQSPKYLFRKEGQNVTLSCEQNLNHDAMYWYRQDPGQGLRLIYYSQIVNDFQKGDIAEGYSVSREKKESFPLTVTSAQKNPTAFYLCASSIGEGPNEQFFGPGTRLTVL.